This T cell receptor (beta chain) emerged from a study of T-cell reconstitution after alpha-beta-depleted transplantation in children. Researchers prepared the TCRbeta library using unique molecular identifiers, the study reports. TCRdb analysed the PCR reads with MiXCR anew, one entry per CDR3 protein. The sample carries hundreds of thousands of distinct CDR3 sequences, roughly 13% recorded once. The source was PBMCs, mostly from graft donor cells, collected 360 days after TCRalphabeta/CD19-depleted stem cell transplant. The sequence derives from a male patient aged 5 to 17 who had a stem cell transplant for acute myeloid leukemia, so the T cells may come from the graft donor.

CDR3 coding DNA: TGTGCCAGCAGCTCACAGGCGTTCTCCTACGAGCAGTACTTC. Translated: CASSSQAFSYEQYF. The chain uses TRBV14 and TRBJ2-7; maybe TRBD1 (5 bases). CDR1 SGHDN and CDR2 FVKESK come from the germline V gene. With 5 bases removed from V and 0 bases from J, the gap between germline ends came to 11 bases. The CDR3 has 14 residues.